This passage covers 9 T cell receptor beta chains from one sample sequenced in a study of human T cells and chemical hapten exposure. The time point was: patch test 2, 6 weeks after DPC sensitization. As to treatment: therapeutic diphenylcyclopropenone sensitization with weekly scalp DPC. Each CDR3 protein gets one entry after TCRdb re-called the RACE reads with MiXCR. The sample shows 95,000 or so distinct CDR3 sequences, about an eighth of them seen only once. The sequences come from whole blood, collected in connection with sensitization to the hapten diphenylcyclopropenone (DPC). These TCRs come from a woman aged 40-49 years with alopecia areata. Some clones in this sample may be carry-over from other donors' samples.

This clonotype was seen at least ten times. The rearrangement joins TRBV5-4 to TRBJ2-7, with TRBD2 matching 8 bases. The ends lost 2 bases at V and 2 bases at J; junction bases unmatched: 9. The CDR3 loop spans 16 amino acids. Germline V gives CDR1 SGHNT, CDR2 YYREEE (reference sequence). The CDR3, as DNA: TGTGCCAGCAGCTTTTTTGGTAGCGGGGCCCCCTACGAGCAGTACTTC. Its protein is CASSFFGSGAPYEQYF.

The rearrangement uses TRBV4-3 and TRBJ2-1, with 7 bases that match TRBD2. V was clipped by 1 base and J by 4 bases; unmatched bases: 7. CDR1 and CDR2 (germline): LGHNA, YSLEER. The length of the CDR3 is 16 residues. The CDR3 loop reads CASSQGVAGEYNEQFF. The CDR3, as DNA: TGCGCCAGCAGCCAAGGTGTTGCGGGAGAATACAATGAGCAGTTCTTC.

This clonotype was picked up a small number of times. The CDR3 bases are TGTGCCTGGGGCTCGGTGGACGAGCAGTACTTC. Protein sequence: CAWGSVDEQYF. V usage is TRBV30 and J usage is TRBJ2-7; D gene unclear. The CDR3 runs 11 residues. V dropped 5 bases and J dropped 5 bases, with 10 bases sitting between them. Germline assignment: CDR1 GTSNPN and CDR2 SVGIG (reference sequence).

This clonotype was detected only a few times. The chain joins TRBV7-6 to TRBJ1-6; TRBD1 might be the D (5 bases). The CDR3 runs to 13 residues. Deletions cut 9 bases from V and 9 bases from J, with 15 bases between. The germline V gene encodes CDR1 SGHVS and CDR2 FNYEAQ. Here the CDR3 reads CASRGTPSSPLHF. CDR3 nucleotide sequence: TGTGCCAGTCGTGGGACCCCAAGTTCACCCCTCCACTTT.

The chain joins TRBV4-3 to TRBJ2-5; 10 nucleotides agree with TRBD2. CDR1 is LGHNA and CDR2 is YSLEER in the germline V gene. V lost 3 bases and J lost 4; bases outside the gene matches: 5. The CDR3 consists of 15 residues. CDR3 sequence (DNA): TGCGCCAGCAGCCAGGGAGCGGGAGGGGGAGAGACCCAGTACTTC. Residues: CASSQGAGGGETQYF.

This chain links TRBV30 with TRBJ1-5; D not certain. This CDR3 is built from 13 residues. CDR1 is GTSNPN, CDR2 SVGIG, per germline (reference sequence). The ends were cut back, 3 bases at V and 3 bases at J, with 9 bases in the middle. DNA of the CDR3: TGTGCCTGGAGGCCATTTGACAATCAGCCCCAGCATTTT. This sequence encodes CAWRPFDNQPQHF.

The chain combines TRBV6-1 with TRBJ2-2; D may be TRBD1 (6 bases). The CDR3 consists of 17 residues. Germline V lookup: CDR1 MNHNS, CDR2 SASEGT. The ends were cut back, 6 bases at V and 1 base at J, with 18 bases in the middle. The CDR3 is CASRQTRQAKNTGELFF. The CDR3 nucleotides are TGTGCCAGCAGACAAACTAGACAGGCAAAGAACACCGGGGAGCTGTTTTTT.

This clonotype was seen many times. CDR3: CASTLRTGSTGELFF. CDR3 nucleotide sequence: TGTGCCAGCACTCTTAGGACAGGGAGCACCGGGGAGCTGTTTTTT. The gene calls are TRBV7-8 and TRBJ2-2, with 8 bases lining up with TRBD1. Germline values: CDR1 SGHVS, CDR2 FQNEAQ. The CDR3 sequence is 15 residues long. The trim removed 7 bases at V and 4 bases at J, leaving 8 bases unmatched.

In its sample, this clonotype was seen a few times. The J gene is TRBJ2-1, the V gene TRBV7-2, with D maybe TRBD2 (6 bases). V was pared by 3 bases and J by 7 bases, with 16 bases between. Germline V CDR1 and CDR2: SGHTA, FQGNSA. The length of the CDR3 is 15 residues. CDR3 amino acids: CASSFGSGVVNEQFF. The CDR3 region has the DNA TGTGCCAGCAGCTTCGGGTCGGGAGTAGTAAATGAGCAGTTCTTC. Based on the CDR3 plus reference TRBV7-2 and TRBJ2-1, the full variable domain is GAGVSQSPSNKVTEKGKDVELRCDPISGHTALYWYRQSLGQGLEFLIYFQGNSAPDKSGLPSDRFSAERTGGSVSTLTIQRTQQEDSAVYLCASSFGSGVVNEQFFGPGTRLTVL.